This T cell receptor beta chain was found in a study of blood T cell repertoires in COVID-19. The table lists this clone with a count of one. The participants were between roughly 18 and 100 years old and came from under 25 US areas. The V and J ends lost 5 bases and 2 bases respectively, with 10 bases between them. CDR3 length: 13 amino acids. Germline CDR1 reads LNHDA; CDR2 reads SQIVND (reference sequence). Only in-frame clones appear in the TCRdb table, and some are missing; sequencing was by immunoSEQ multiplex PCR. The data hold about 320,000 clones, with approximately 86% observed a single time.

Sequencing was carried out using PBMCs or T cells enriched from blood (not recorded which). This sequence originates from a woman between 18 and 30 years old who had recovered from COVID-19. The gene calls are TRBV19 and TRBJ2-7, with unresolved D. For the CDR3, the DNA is TGTGCCAGTAGTGTGGCTAGTACCTACGAGCAGTACTTC. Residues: CASSVASTYEQYF.